The rows below give T cell receptor beta chains drawn from one sample of a study of T cells in Graves' hyperthyroidism and ophthalmopathy. TCRdb ran MiXCR on the multiplex PCR reads and lists one entry per CDR3 protein. The table includes hundreds of thousands of distinct CDR3 sequences, roughly 37% detected once. The sample comprised blood. The receptors originated from a man younger than 35 with Graves' hyperthyroidism. CDR3s include the opening cysteine and the closing phenylalanine or tryptophan. The D gene is left open where the match is weak. The size of a clone is reported for some rows only, either as once, few or many, or as a class for expanded clones.

V gene	CDR3 length	clone size	D gene	J gene	CDR3 DNA	CDR3 protein
TRBV6-5	13	.	.	TRBJ2-7	TGTGCCAGCAGTTACGCCAGGGCCTACGAGCAGTACTTC	CASSYARAYEQYF
TRBV10-2	16	many	TRBD1	TRBJ1-3	TGCGCCAGCAGTGGGGACAGGGTTAATGCTGGAAACACCATATATTTT	CASSGDRVNAGNTIYF
TRBV5-8	14	.	.	TRBJ1-5	TGTGCCAGCAGCTTTGAGAGGGGAGCTCAGCCCCAGCATTTT	CASSFERGAQPQHF
TRBV15	14	.	.	TRBJ1-5	TGTGCCACCAGCAGTCCCGGGGGGAATCAGCCCCAGCATTTT	CATSSPGGNQPQHF
TRBV6-5	14	.	.	TRBJ1-1	TGTGCCAGCAGTTACGATGGCTGGAACACTGAAGCTTTCTTT	CASSYDGWNTEAFF
TRBV6-1	14	.	TRBD1	TRBJ1-2	TGTGCCGGATGGACGGGACAGGGGGCCGGTGGCTACACCTTC	CAGWTGQGAGGYTF
TRBV12-3/TRBV12-4	16	.	.	TRBJ1-1	TGTGCCAGCAGTTTAAGAGGCGCCTTGACGAACACTGAAGCTTTCTTT	CASSLRGALTNTEAFF
TRBV7-2	16	.	TRBD1	TRBJ1-4	TGCGCCAGCAGCCAAGGGGCCGACAGGGGTAAAGAAAAACTGTTTTTT	CASSQGADRGKEKLFF
TRBV7-9	15	many	.	TRBJ1-6	TGTGCCAGCAGCCGAACAGTCCCCTATAATTCACCCCTCCACTTT	CASSRTVPYNSPLHF
TRBV2	16	.	TRBD2	TRBJ2-7	TGTGCCAGCAGTGACGGGGCGGGGGGTTTCTCCTACGAGCAGTACTTC	CASSDGAGGFSYEQYF
TRBV10-3	13	once	.	TRBJ2-7	TGTGCCAGCACTCCTGGTCCCGACTACGAGCAGTACTTC	CASTPGPDYEQYF
TRBV9	13	.	.	TRBJ2-3	TGTGCCAGCAGTTCGGGCCGTATGGATACGCAGTATTTT	CASSSGRMDTQYF